Described below is a single T cell receptor (beta chain) sequence and its context. Its antigen target is currently unknown. No much larger clone is present one base from it, and per-base qualities are unavailable. The data were taken from a study of T cell clones after liver transplantation (dated by TCRdb to the late 2010s). General notes on the study: Samples were obtained from ITN030ST, a randomized trial in which withdrawal of immunosuppression was attempted within 2 years of liver transplantation. After a pre-transplant mixed lymphocyte reaction, TCRbeta sequencing was used to pinpoint donor-reactive T cell clones, which were subsequently tracked in post-transplant blood. Third party-reactive TCRbeta sequences from pre-transplant MLRs were also identified as an antigen-independent comparator for donor-reactive sequences. Three of the eight recipients were HCV-positive; the others were transplanted for non-autoimmune, non-viral indications. Until randomization at 12-24 months post-transplant, subjects were given standard immunosuppression, with no induction therapy. Tolerance was defined as complete withdrawal of immunosuppression for at least one year without a rise in liver enzymes beyond twice the upper limit of normal. Blood samples were collected pre-transplant, pre-randomization before withdrawal, and post-randomization after either full withdrawal or failed withdrawal. Of the 8 liver transplant recipients making up the studied cohort, 3 were classified as tolerant and 5 as non-tolerant. Findings and caveats that apply to the study as a whole: Donor-reactive sequences declined more than third party-reactive ones, suggesting partial antigen-specific deletion unrelated to withdrawal success. Conclusions were preliminary, limited by small, heterogeneous patient numbers and non-standardized post-transplant time points. Since no allograft tissue specimens were available, donor-reactive T cells may have migrated into the graft instead of being deleted. In most of the 8 subjects, circulating donor-reactive CD4 TCRbeta sequences decreased significantly after transplant, regardless of tolerance or HCV status. Low numbers of available donor cells limited the measurable donor-reactive repertoire in a couple of subjects. Once repertoire turnover was taken into account, donor-reactive detection showed a significant reduction for CD4 in 7 of 8 subjects and for CD8 in 8 of 8.

Frozen genomic DNA underwent high-throughput TCRbeta CDR3 sequencing by immunoSEQ, including PCR amplification, mapping, bias correction and internal controls. Per the authors' processing: Only productive rearrangements were retained, and each unique TCRbeta sequence was defined by its CDR3 nucleotide sequence together with its V and J gene. A sequence counted as donor-reactive only if the sequence showed at least 5-fold expansion in CFSE-low cells compared with unstimulated pre-transplant cells and had a frequency of at least 0.01%. Minimum frequency thresholds were set for each subject based on the unstimulated sample with the lowest template count, ensuring at least 90% detection power. Jensen-Shannon divergence between the top 1000 TCRbeta sequences post- versus pre-transplant served as the measure of repertoire turnover. Changes in detection of donor-reactive sequences were tested with two-sided Fisher's exact tests. Imported from immuneACCESS, the table was reduced by TCRdb to in-frame sequences with V and J called. These copies leave out some clones; in studies compared against another copy, an unresolved V gene accounts for under half, and the cause of the remainder is not known. The V and J calls and clone size are taken from that table; D and trimming were inferred from the DNA. Recorded for this sample are more than 7,500 clones; 75% to 80% of them occurred a single time. The leading ten clones occupy 15% to 20% of the sample.

The CDR3 covers 12 residues, taking in both the cysteine and the phenylalanine. The read is trimmed to its CDR3 DNA, 36 bases read in frame from base 1. In the germline V gene (reference sequence), CDR1 corresponds to LNHNV and CDR2 to YYDKDF. V and J lose 6 bases and 7 bases, and a span of 12 bases separates them. What the time point label conveys for this sample: pre-transplant. Thawed unstimulated PBMCs were stained for CD3, CD4 and CD8 and FACS-sorted into CD3+CD4+ and CD3+CD8+ populations. Randomization to immunosuppression withdrawal applied to every one of the 8 studied subjects. The Qiagen DNeasy Blood and Tissue Kit was used for genomic DNA isolation.

This sequence uses TRBV15 and TRBJ2-5; the D element might be TRBD1 or TRBD2, as each aligns at 5 bases. This clonotype was obtained from a human donor who received a liver transplant. Specimen: CD8+ T cells from blood, collected before liver transplant. The DNA sequence is given as TGTGCCACCAGGGACGAGGGGCTGACCCAGTACTTC. It translates as CATRDEGLTQYF.